Here is one T cell receptor (beta chain) with its context. The antigen is unknown. cDNA prepared by RNA extraction and subsequent reverse transcription served as the template for sequencing. Profiled with immunoSEQ multiplex PCR; TCRdb holds only in-frame clones, not every one. The table lists about 180,000 clones, 40% to 55% of them singletons. The CDR3 extends over 14 amino acids. V lost 1 base, J lost 5 bases, and 10 bases lay in between. Germline loops: CDR1 SGHTA, CDR2 FQGNSA. The sample belongs to a study of CD8+ T cells in alopecia areata. General observations from the study: Affected scalp, especially in alopecia totalis/universalis, had a higher clonality than normal scalp did.

Treatment denoted: oral pan-JAK inhibitor, 5-10 mg twice daily. CD4+ and CD8+ T cells were sorted from PBMCs. The chain joins TRBV7-2 to TRBJ2-3; either TRBD1 or TRBD2 may fit D (5 bases each). Sequenced material: CD8+ T cells sorted from blood, taken at roughly week 52, from a patient treated with tofacitinib. This TCR was sampled from a human donor with alopecia areata. CDR3 DNA: TGTGCCAGCAGCTTAGTCTGGGACGAAGATACGCAGTATTTT. Protein product: CASSLVWDEDTQYF.